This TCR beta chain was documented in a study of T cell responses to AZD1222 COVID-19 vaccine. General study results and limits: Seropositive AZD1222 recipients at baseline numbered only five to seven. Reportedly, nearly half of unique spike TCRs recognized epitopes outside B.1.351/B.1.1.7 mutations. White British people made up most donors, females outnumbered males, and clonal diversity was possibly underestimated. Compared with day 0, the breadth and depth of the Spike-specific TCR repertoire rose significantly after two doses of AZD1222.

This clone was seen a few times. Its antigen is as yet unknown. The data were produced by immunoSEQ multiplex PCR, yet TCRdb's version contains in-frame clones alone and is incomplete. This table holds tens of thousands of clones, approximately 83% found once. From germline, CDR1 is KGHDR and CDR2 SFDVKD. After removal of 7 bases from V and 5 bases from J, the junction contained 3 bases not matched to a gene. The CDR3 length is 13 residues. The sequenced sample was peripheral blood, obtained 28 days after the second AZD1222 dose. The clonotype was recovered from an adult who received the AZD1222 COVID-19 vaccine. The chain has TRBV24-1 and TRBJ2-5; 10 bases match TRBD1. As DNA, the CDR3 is TGTGCCACCAGCGGACAGGGGGATGAGACCCAGTACTTC. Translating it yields CATSGQGDETQYF.